This is a list of T cell receptor beta chains from one sample in a study of cytomegalovirus exposure and HLA in healthy donors. Data came from immunoSEQ multiplex PCR; TCRdb stores just in-frame clones and leaves some out. Counted here are around 80,000 clones, roughly a tenth occurring once; the ten biggest clones make up roughly 22%. Source material: PBMCs. The receptors come from a man aged 60 to 69 in good health and CMV-seropositive. Each CDR3 is given with its conserved first and last residue. Fields, in order: clone size, J gene, V gene, D gene, CDR3 DNA, CDR3 protein. D genes are given only for firm matches. Some rows mark clone size as missing; the rest say once, few, many or name a class of expanded clone.

>.|TRBJ2-3|TRBV29-1|.
TGCAGCGTCACTAAGTACGGAACAGGTACAGATACGCAGTATTTT
CSVTKYGTGTDTQYF
>few|TRBJ2-1|TRBV30|TRBD2
TGTGCCTGGAGTGTAGCGGGAGGCGCTGAGCAGTTCTTC
CAWSVAGGAEQFF
>few|TRBJ2-4|TRBV15|.
TGTGCCACCAGCAGAGATCGACTCTCCAAAAACATTCAGTACTTC
CATSRDRLSKNIQYF
>few|TRBJ1-5|TRBV30|.
TGTGCCTGGAGTCGGGGGAGCAATCAGCCCCAGCATTTT
CAWSRGSNQPQHF
>few|TRBJ2-3|TRBV7-3|TRBD1
TGTGCCAGCAGCCCGACAGGGGATAGCACAGATACGCAGTATTTT
CASSPTGDSTDTQYF
>few|TRBJ1-2|TRBV7-8|TRBD1
TGTGCCAGCAGCTTAGCTGGACAGGCGAGCTATGGCTACACCTTC
CASSLAGQASYGYTF
>.|TRBJ1-1|TRBV7-9|TRBD1
TGTGCCAGCAGCTCCCCGGTAGGGGGCACACCCCACACTGAAGCTTTCTTT
CASSSPVGGTPHTEAFF
>.|TRBJ1-2|TRBV29-1|.
TGCAGCGTTGAAGAAGGGGCGATCTACACCTTC
CSVEEGAIYTF
>few|TRBJ2-2|TRBV19|.
TGTGCCAATCGGGGAACCGCGAACACCGGGGAGCTGTTTTTT
CANRGTANTGELFF
>few|TRBJ1-6|TRBV5-5|.
TGTGCCAGCAGCTTGGATTGGACAGAAAATTCACCCCTCCACTTT
CASSLDWTENSPLHF
>few|TRBJ2-1|TRBV5-1|.
TGCGCCAGCAGCTTGGCATACCTAGACGGAGAGCAGTTCTTC
CASSLAYLDGEQFF
>.|TRBJ2-5|TRBV18|TRBD1
TGTGCCAGCTCACCACAAGGGACAGGGGGCCAAGAGACCCAGTACTTC
CASSPQGTGGQETQYF
>few|TRBJ1-5|TRBV7-2|.
TGTGCCAGCAGCAAACAGGGAAGCAATCAGCCCCAGCATTTT
CASSKQGSNQPQHF
>.|TRBJ2-5|TRBV28|TRBD1
TGTGCCAGCAGTCCCTCGAAACAGGGGGTGGTAGAGACCCAGTACTTC
CASSPSKQGVVETQYF
>few|TRBJ1-1|TRBV4-1|TRBD1
TGCGCCAGCAGCCAACCGGACAGGGACAACACTGAAGCTTTCTTT
CASSQPDRDNTEAFF
>.|TRBJ2-1|TRBV14|.
TGTGCCAGCAGCCTTCTAATGGGGGGGCAGTTCTTC
CASSLLMGGQFF
>.|TRBJ2-2|TRBV25-1|.
TGTGCCAGCAGAACAGGTTTCATGAACACCGGGGAGCTGTTTTTT
CASRTGFMNTGELFF
>.|TRBJ1-5|TRBV19|.
TGTGCCAGTAGTGCAGTGAGCAATCAGCCCCAGCATTTT
CASSAVSNQPQHF
>few|TRBJ2-5|TRBV9|TRBD2
TGTGCCAGCAGCGTCCCTAGGACTAGCGGGGTGAAGGAGACCCAGTACTTC
CASSVPRTSGVKETQYF
>.|TRBJ1-4|TRBV30|TRBD1
TGTGCCTGGACTAACGACAGGGGACTTGCAACTAATGAAAAACCGTTTTTT
CAWTNDRGLATNEKPFF
>.|TRBJ1-4|TRBV9|TRBD1
TGTGCCAGCAGCGTAGTGGGACAGGGGGGTGAAAAACTGTTTTTT
CASSVVGQGGEKLFF
>.|TRBJ2-6|TRBV11-2|.
TGTGCCAGCAGCTTAGAGGGGCTTGGTGGGGCCAACGTCCTGACTTTC
CASSLEGLGGANVLTF
>few|TRBJ1-3|TRBV2|TRBD1
TGTGCCAGCAGTCCACCGGGACAGCCCTCTGGAAACACCATATATTTT
CASSPPGQPSGNTIYF
>.|TRBJ2-5|TRBV11-3|TRBD1
TGTGCCAGCAGTCTAGACAGGGACGAGACCCAGTACTTC
CASSLDRDETQYF
>few|TRBJ1-1|TRBV5-1|TRBD1
TGCGCCAGCAGCCCCGACAGGGCAGGGAACACTGAAGCTTTCTTT
CASSPDRAGNTEAFF
>.|TRBJ2-7|TRBV6-5|TRBD1
TGTGCCAGCAGTTCGAACAGGGGGCCCATCTACGAGCAGTACTTC
CASSSNRGPIYEQYF
>few|TRBJ1-2|TRBV10-3|TRBD1
TGTGCCATCAGTGCCGGGACAGGACCCTTTCCGGGGGAAGGCTACACCTTC
CAISAGTGPFPGEGYTF
>few|TRBJ1-1|TRBV10-3|TRBD1
TGTGCCATCAGTGAGGCCAACAGGGGACGGGACACTGAAGCTTTCTTT
CAISEANRGRDTEAFF
>.|TRBJ2-2|TRBV6-4|TRBD2
TGTGCCAGCAGTCCGGGACTAGGGAACACCGGGGAGCTGTTTTTT
CASSPGLGNTGELFF
>.|TRBJ2-5|TRBV11-3|TRBD1
TGTGCCAGCAGCTATGGACAGGGGGATTACCAAGAGACCCAGTACTTC
CASSYGQGDYQETQYF
>few|TRBJ1-1|TRBV29-1|TRBD1
TGCAGCGTTGAGTTGACAGGGACAAACACTGAAGCTTTCTTT
CSVELTGTNTEAFF
>.|TRBJ2-1|TRBV7-9|TRBD1
TGTGCCAGCAGCTCCCCGGGACAGGGGGGCTACAATGAGCAGTTCTTC
CASSSPGQGGYNEQFF
>.|TRBJ2-1|TRBV30|TRBD1
TGTGCCTGGAGTGGGGACAGGGAATACAATGAGCAGTTCTTC
CAWSGDREYNEQFF
>once|TRBJ2-4|TRBV5-8|TRBD1
TGTGCCAGCAGCTCGGGACAGGGGGGCAAAAACATTCAGTACTTC
CASSSGQGGKNIQYF
>.|TRBJ1-3|TRBV5-6|.
TGTGCCAGCAGCCCTTCGGGGGGGGCGAAGGGAAACACCATATATTTT
CASSPSGGAKGNTIYF
>few|TRBJ2-2|TRBV9|.
TGTGCCAGCAGCGCGACCCTAGGGGTGGGGGGCACCGGGGAGCTGTTTTTT
CASSATLGVGGTGELFF
>.|TRBJ2-7|TRBV6-1|.
TGTGCCATTACCGGAACAGGTAGGAGCGAGCAGTACTTC
CAITGTGRSEQYF
>.|TRBJ1-4|TRBV18|TRBD1
TGTGCCAGCTCTCAGGGGGCGGCTAATGAAAAACTGTTTTTT
CASSQGAANEKLFF
>few|TRBJ2-2|TRBV2|TRBD2
TGTGCCAGCATCAGGGACTCCCCGGGGGGCGGGGAGCTGTTTTTT
CASIRDSPGGGELFF
>few|TRBJ2-7|TRBV4-1|TRBD1
TGCGCCAGCAGCCCTTATCCAGGACAGGGGGTTTACGAGCAGTACTTC
CASSPYPGQGVYEQYF
>few|TRBJ1-3|TRBV30|TRBD1
TGTGCCTGGAATCGGGACAGGGGAAACACCATATATTTT
CAWNRDRGNTIYF
>few|TRBJ2-1|TRBV6-5|TRBD2
TGTGCCAGCATCTATCTAGCGGGGGGCTACAATGAGCAGTTCTTC
CASIYLAGGYNEQFF
>few|TRBJ1-1|TRBV10-3|TRBD1
TGTGCCATCAACAGGGGGGACAACACTGAAGCTTTCTTT
CAINRGDNTEAFF
>.|TRBJ1-4|TRBV28|TRBD1
TGTGCCAGCAGTCAATCAACAGGGGGTAGTGAAAAACTGTTTTTT
CASSQSTGGSEKLFF
>.|TRBJ2-7|TRBV29-1|TRBD1
TGCAGCGTAAGGGACAGGGTTGTCTACGAGCAGTACTTC
CSVRDRVVYEQYF
>.|TRBJ1-4|TRBV5-1|.
TGCGCCAGCAGCTTATCCCCGGGACAAGTTAATGAAAAACTGTTTTTT
CASSLSPGQVNEKLFF
>.|TRBJ2-2|TRBV7-7|TRBD2
TGTGCTAGCAGCTTAGCTAGCGGGGGGGCCCCCGGGGAGCTGTTTTTT
CASSLASGGAPGELFF
>.|TRBJ1-5|TRBV15|TRBD1
TGTGCCACCAGCAGAGAGAGGGCGGGACAGGCAAATCAGCCCCAGCATTTT
CATSRERAGQANQPQHF
>.|TRBJ1-1|TRBV5-6|TRBD1
TGTGCCAGCAGCTCAGGGGGCGAGGGCACTGAAGCTTTCTTT
CASSSGGEGTEAFF
>few|TRBJ1-1|TRBV7-9|.
TGTGCCAGCAGCCTACAACAGGGAGAAACTGAAGCTTTCTTT
CASSLQQGETEAFF
>.|TRBJ1-4|TRBV30|.
TGTGCCTGGAGTACGAGGACTAATGAAAAACTGTTTTTT
CAWSTRTNEKLFF
>once|TRBJ2-2|TRBV7-8|.
TGTGCCAGCAGCCACGACAGGTTCGGGCTGTTTTTT
CASSHDRFGLFF
>few|TRBJ2-5|TRBV27|TRBD1
TGTGCCAGCAGTTTAGGACAGGACCAAGAGACCCAGTACTTC
CASSLGQDQETQYF
>few|TRBJ1-3|TRBV6-5|.
TGTGCCAGCGGCTCCTTAAACCCCGGAAACACCATATATTTT
CASGSLNPGNTIYF
>.|TRBJ2-2|TRBV15|.
TGTGCCACCAGCAGAGATACAGTCACCGGGGAGCTGTTTTTT
CATSRDTVTGELFF
>few|TRBJ2-1|TRBV7-3|.
TGTGCCAGCAGCATACAACTCAGGGGACCGGATGAGCAGTTCTTC
CASSIQLRGPDEQFF